The 24 T cell receptor beta chains in this list originate from one sample, sequenced in a study of T cell repertoires in cytomegalovirus infection. TCRdb ran MiXCR on the reads and lists one entry per CDR3 protein. The sample has 55,000 to 85,000 distinct CDR3 sequences, around 3.8% seen once. Sequencing was performed on PBMCs. The source is a human donor in good health (CMV status not recorded). Some clones in this sample may be carry-over from other donors' samples.

There are many counts of this clonotype. The V gene is TRBV28, the J gene TRBJ2-6; maybe TRBD1 (6 bases). With 5 bases removed from V and 1 base from J, the gap between germline ends came to 12 bases. The CDR3 length is 16 residues. Germline V lookup: CDR1 MDHEN, CDR2 SYDVKM. Written as DNA, the CDR3 is TGTGCCAGCAGTAGAAGAACAGGGTCTGGGGCCAACGTCCTGACTTTC. Its translation is CASSRRTGSGANVLTF.

This clonotype has ten or more counts. The chain joins TRBV25-1 to TRBJ1-1; TRBD1 aligns across 7 bases. This CDR3 is built from 14 residues. Germline-derived CDR1 and CDR2 are MGHDK and SYGVNS. V dropped 6 bases and J dropped 0; count of bases not matched to a gene: 4. This CDR3 reads CASRQGNVNTEAFF. The CDR3 coding sequence is TGTGCCAGCAGACAGGGGAACGTGAACACTGAAGCTTTCTTT. Full variable domain (missing parts from reference TRBV25-1 and TRBJ1-1): EADIYQTPRYLVIGTGKKITLECSQTMGHDKMYWYQQDPGMELHLIHYSYGVNSTEKGDLSSESTVSRIRTEHFPLTLESARPSHTSQYLCASRQGNVNTEAFFGQGTRLTVV.

Concerning this clonotype: Likely a read error: the CDR3 ends without its conserved phenylalanine or tryptophan. The chain uses TRBV25-1 and TRBJ2-4; weak D call: TRBD1 (6 bases). The CDR3 consists of 14 residues. The germline V gene encodes CDR1 MGHDK and CDR2 SYGVNS. V was trimmed by 2 bases and J by 7 bases, leaving 12 bases between them. The CDR3 loop reads CASSEEKRGNIQYV. The CDR3 DNA reads TGTGCCAGCAGTGAAGAGAAGAGGGGGAACATTCAGTACGTC.

This clonotype was counted ten times or more. The rearrangement uses TRBV4-2 and TRBJ2-1, with TRBD1 as a possible D gene (6 bases). V lost 0 bases to trimming and J lost 0 bases, with 6 bases between them. The CDR3 totals 15 residues. CDR1 LGHNA and CDR2 YNFKEQ come from the germline V gene. DNA for the CDR3: TGTGCCAGCAGCCAAGACAGGGGCTCCTACAATGAGCAGTTCTTC. Translation gives CASSQDRGSYNEQFF.

Notes on this clonotype: A clone one base away is much larger, so this may be a read error. The genes are TRBV27 and TRBJ1-1, with D unclear. This CDR3 contains 15 residues. Germline CDR1 is MNHEY and CDR2 is SMNVEV (reference sequence). The CDR3 DNA reads TGTGCCAGCAGTGCCCCCGGAGCCATGAACACTGAAGCTTCCTTT. This translates into CASSAPGAMNTEASF.

The table lists this clonotype with many counts. The chain employs TRBV4-1 and TRBJ1-2; TRBD1 is a possible D gene (5 bases). Germline assignment: CDR1 MGHRA and CDR2 YSYEKL. The V and J ends lost 1 base and 1 base respectively, with 10 bases between them. The CDR3 sequence is 15 residues long. This CDR3 is CASSQGGGVNYGYTF. CDR3 DNA: TGCGCCAGCAGCCAAGGGGGAGGGGTTAACTATGGCTACACCTTC.

This clonotype appeared many times. The rearrangement links TRBV29-1 to TRBJ2-5; D gene unclear. V lost 4 bases to trimming and J lost 5 bases, with 11 bases between them. The germline V gene has CDR1 SQVTM and CDR2 ANQGSEA. The CDR3 totals 12 residues. The CDR3, as DNA: TGCAGCGTTGTACCGAAAGGGGAGACCCAGTACTTC. It specifies CSVVPKGETQYF.

At least ten counts were recorded for this clonotype. The J gene is TRBJ2-5, the V gene TRBV25-1, with D unclear. V was trimmed by 1 base and J by 5 bases, leaving 11 bases between them. This CDR3 contains 14 residues. Per the germline V gene, CDR1 is MGHDK and CDR2 is SYGVNS. CDR3 nucleotides: TGTGCCAGCAGTGAATTTGGGTCCCCTGAGACCCAGTACTTC. Protein product: CASSEFGSPETQYF.

Concerning this clonotype itself: Its ends do not fully match the called genes, so a read error is possible. The rearrangement links TRBV7-6 to TRBJ2-2, with D possibly matching TRBD2 (5 bases). The CDR3 covers 16 residues. The germline CDR1 and CDR2 sequences are SGHVS and FNYEAQ. CDR3 amino acids: CASSLEVEGWTGELFF. DNA of the CDR3: TGTGCTAGCAGCTTAGAGGTCGAGGGTTGGACCGGGGAGCTGTTTTTT.

This clonotype was recorded at least ten times. This sequence joins TRBV7-2 and TRBJ2-3; no definite D call. Between the trimmed V and J ends, which lost 5 bases and 0 bases, there was a span of 15 bases. The CDR3 runs to 16 residues. Germline values: CDR1 SGHTA, CDR2 FQGNSA. The CDR3 DNA reads as TGTGCCAGCAGCCCCCCTGGACGGCCTAGCACAGATACGCAGTATTTT. Amino acids: CASSPPGRPSTDTQYF. Full variable domain (rest looked up from reference TRBV7-2 and TRBJ2-3): GAGVSQSPSNKVTEKGKDVELRCDPISGHTALYWYRQSLGQGLEFLIYFQGNSAPDKSGLPSDRFSAERTGGSVSTLTIQRTQQEDSAVYLCASSPPGRPSTDTQYFGPGTRLTVL.

This clonotype was picked up many times. The V call is TRBV7-6, the J call TRBJ2-5; no clear D gene. With 3 bases removed from V and 5 bases from J, the gap between germline ends came to 13 bases. Germline CDR1 is SGHVS and CDR2 is FNYEAQ. The CDR3 runs to 14 residues. The CDR3 nucleotides are TGTGCCAGCAGCTTTTTGGAGCTTGGGGAGACCCAGTACTTC. It yields the protein CASSFLELGETQYF.

Many counts were recorded for this clonotype. The rearrangement joins TRBV7-9 to TRBJ2-5; tentative D call: TRBD2 (7 bases). V lost 5 bases and J 5 bases, leaving 18 bases between the germline ends. CDR3 length: 15 residues. The germline V gene encodes CDR1 SEHNR and CDR2 FQNEAQ (reference sequence). In DNA form, the CDR3 reads TGTGCCAGCAGCCCGGGGGGCCCACAGCGGGAGACCCAGTACTTC. Translated, it gives CASSPGGPQRETQYF.

This clonotype has at least ten counts. J is TRBJ2-1 and V is TRBV6-8, with D unresolved. The CDR3 runs to 11 residues. Germline CDR1 and CDR2: MNHGY and SAAAGT. Deletions cut 6 bases from V and 9 bases from J, with 9 bases between. The DNA of the CDR3 is TGTGCCAGCAGGCTTCTCGGTGAGCAGTTCTTC. Translation: CASRLLGEQFF.

There are many counts of this clonotype. The rearrangement uses TRBV6-2 or TRBV6-3 and TRBJ2-1, with TRBD2 matching 10 bases. J lost 7 bases, V lost 6 bases, and 9 bases had no gene match. The CDR3 contains 15 residues. The V gene's germline CDR1 is MNHEY and CDR2 SVGEGT. CDR3: CASRASGGDKNEQFF. The CDR3 DNA is TGTGCCAGCAGGGCTAGCGGGGGTGACAAAAATGAGCAGTTCTTC.

In this sample, this clonotype turned up many times. This chain joins TRBV10-3 and TRBJ2-7, with unresolved D. The CDR3 runs 11 residues. Trimming took off 3 bases at V and 2 bases at J, with 2 bases between the two ends. Germline CDR1 ENHRY, CDR2 SYGVKD. The CDR3 DNA sequence: TGTGCCATCAGTGATCCCTACGAGCAGTACTTC. It encodes CAISDPYEQYF.

This clonotype occurred many times. V usage is TRBV7-2 and J usage is TRBJ1-6; the D gene is possibly TRBD1 (5 bases). CDR3 length: 14 amino acids. The germline V gene encodes CDR1 SGHTA and CDR2 FQGNSA. Between the trimmed V and J ends, which lost 2 bases and 8 bases, there was a span of 10 bases. The chain's CDR3 is CASSLRRGDSPLHF. The DNA for the CDR3 is TGTGCCAGCAGCTTAAGACGGGGCGATTCACCCCTCCACTTT. The variable domain in full, completed from reference TRBV7-2 and TRBJ1-6, reads GAGVSQSPSNKVTEKGKDVELRCDPISGHTALYWYRQSLGQGLEFLIYFQGNSAPDKSGLPSDRFSAERTGGSVSTLTIQRTQQEDSAVYLCASSLRRGDSPLHFGNGTRLTVT.

This clonotype came up many times. V gene TRBV7-8 combines with J gene TRBJ2-5; possible D gene TRBD1, 6 bases. The V end lost 3 bases, the J end lost 0 bases, and 14 bases lay between the germline ends. The CDR3 loop spans 16 amino acids. Per germline, CDR1 SGHVS and CDR2 FQNEAQ. This CDR3 is CASSLSGQGDQETQYF. In DNA, the CDR3 is TGTGCCAGCAGCTTGTCGGGACAAGGAGACCAAGAGACCCAGTACTTC.

This clonotype was seen repeatedly, ten times or more. The gene calls are TRBV7-9 and TRBJ1-2; D call uncertain. V lost 5 bases and J 6 bases, leaving 13 bases between the germline ends. Germline V CDR1 and CDR2: SEHNR, FQNEAQ (reference sequence). The CDR3 covers 13 residues. The CDR3 DNA sequence: TGTGCCAGCAGCGTCGGACTCGAGGATGGCTACACCTTC. Its translation is CASSVGLEDGYTF.

This clonotype was detected ten times or more. This chain uses TRBV7-2 with TRBJ2-1; 7 bases fit TRBD2. This CDR3 comprises 15 residues. Trimming took 4 bases from V and 3 from J; bases not matched to a gene: 6. Germline V gives CDR1 SGHTA, CDR2 FQGNSA. CDR3 sequence: CASSWSGANYNEQFF. CDR3 bases: TGTGCCAGCAGCTGGAGCGGGGCTAACTACAATGAGCAGTTCTTC.

About this clonotype: A much larger clone differs from this one at a single base, so this may be a read error. V usage is TRBV20-1 and J usage is TRBJ1-2, with a possible D match to TRBD1 (6 bases). This CDR3 has 12 amino acids. CDR1 DFQATT and CDR2 SNEGSKA come from the germline V gene (reference sequence). DNA of the CDR3: TGCAGTGCCAGTCAGGGGATCTATGGCTACAACTTC. Amino acid sequence: CSASQGIYGYNF.

The table lists this clonotype with many counts. CDR3 nucleotide sequence: TGTGCCAGCAGCTTGGGGGGACCTTTTGGTGCCGAGCAGTACTTC. Its protein is CASSLGGPFGAEQYF. The V and J genes are TRBV5-8 and TRBJ2-7; tentatively, D is TRBD1 or TRBD2 (5 bases each). Germline assignment: CDR1 SGHTS and CDR2 YDEGEE. This CDR3 spans 15 amino acids. Deletions cut 0 bases from V and 6 bases from J, with 16 bases between.

This clonotype was observed many times. The chain uses TRBV4-3 and TRBJ2-1; 11 bases map to TRBD2. The CDR3 runs 16 residues. Trimming removed 4 bases from V and 4 bases from J; junction bases left unmatched: 6. Germline lookup yields CDR1 LGHNA and CDR2 YSLEER. Written as DNA, the CDR3 is TGCGCCAGCAGCCGACTACTAGCGGGGGTTTACAATGAGCAGTTCTTC. This codes for CASSRLLAGVYNEQFF.

This clonotype showed up many times. This chain connects TRBV19 to TRBJ2-3; possibly TRBD1 for D (6 bases). The germline V gene encodes CDR1 LNHDA and CDR2 SQIVND (reference sequence). The CDR3 covers 14 residues. V gave up 6 bases and J gave up 0 bases, with 10 bases separating them. This CDR3 reads CASRPGHSTDTQYF. Here the CDR3 DNA reads TGTGCCAGTAGGCCGGGACATAGCACAGATACGCAGTATTTT. The full variable domain, in which reference TRBV19 and TRBJ2-3 provide the parts outside the CDR3, is DGGITQSPKYLFRKEGQNVTLSCEQNLNHDAMYWYRQDPGQGLRLIYYSQIVNDFQKGDIAEGYSVSREKKESFPLTVTSAQKNPTAFYLCASRPGHSTDTQYFGPGTRLTVL.

There are many counts of this clonotype. The chain carries TRBV7-4 and TRBJ1-2, with TRBD1 matching over 8 bases. The CDR3 consists of 14 residues. The V gene end was trimmed by 5 bases and the J gene end by 4 bases; junction bases not matched to a gene: 6. CDR1 is SGHVT, CDR2 SQSDAQ, per germline. The CDR3 sequence: CASSPGQASYGYTF. CDR3 sequence (DNA): TGTGCCAGCAGCCCGGGACAGGCAAGCTATGGCTACACCTTC.